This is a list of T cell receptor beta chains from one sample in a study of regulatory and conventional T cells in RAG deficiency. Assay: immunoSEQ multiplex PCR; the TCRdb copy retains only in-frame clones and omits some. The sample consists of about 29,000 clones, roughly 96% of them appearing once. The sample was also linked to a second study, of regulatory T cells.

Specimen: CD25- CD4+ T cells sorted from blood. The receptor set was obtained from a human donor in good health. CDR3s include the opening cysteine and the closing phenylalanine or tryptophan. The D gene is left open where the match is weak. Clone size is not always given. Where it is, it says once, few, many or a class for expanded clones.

CDR3 protein: CASSVASGGSSYEQYF
CDR3 DNA: TGTGCCAGCAGCGTAGCTAGCGGGGGGAGCTCCTACGAGCAGTACTTC
clone size: NA
CDR3 length: 16
J gene: TRBJ2-7
D gene: TRBD2
V gene: TRBV9

CDR3 protein: CSVEARRDSLYTF
CDR3 DNA: TGCAGCGTTGAAGCGAGGAGGGATTCCCTCTACACCTTC
clone size: NA
CDR3 length: 13
J gene: TRBJ1-2
D gene: NA
V gene: TRBV29-1

CDR3 protein: CASSLGHLQETQYF
CDR3 DNA: TGTGCCAGCAGTTTGGGACACCTTCAAGAGACCCAGTACTTC
clone size: NA
CDR3 length: 14
J gene: TRBJ2-5
D gene: NA
V gene: TRBV6-5

CDR3 protein: CASSQGQGFYGYTF
CDR3 DNA: TGTGCCAGCAGTCAGGGACAGGGATTTTATGGCTACACCTTC
clone size: NA
CDR3 length: 14
J gene: TRBJ1-2
D gene: TRBD1
V gene: TRBV6-6

CDR3 protein: CASSDRKTQYF
CDR3 DNA: TGTGCCAGCAGCGACAGAAAGACCCAGTACTTC
clone size: NA
CDR3 length: 11
J gene: TRBJ2-5
D gene: NA
V gene: TRBV5-6

CDR3 protein: CASKRGTVINTEAFF
CDR3 DNA: TGTGCCAGTAAAAGGGGGACAGTTATTAACACTGAAGCTTTCTTT
clone size: NA
CDR3 length: 15
J gene: TRBJ1-1
D gene: TRBD1
V gene: TRBV19

CDR3 protein: CASSYGDRANSPLHF
CDR3 DNA: TGTGCCAGCAGTTACGGGGACAGGGCTAATTCACCCCTCCACTTT
clone size: NA
CDR3 length: 15
J gene: TRBJ1-6
D gene: TRBD1
V gene: TRBV6-5

CDR3 protein: CASSRTPGQPDFNSPLHF
CDR3 DNA: TGCGCCAGCAGCCGAACCCCGGGACAGCCCGATTTCAATTCACCCCTCCACTTT
clone size: once
CDR3 length: 18
J gene: TRBJ1-6
D gene: TRBD1
V gene: TRBV5-1

CDR3 protein: CASWDRLSNQPQHF
CDR3 DNA: TGTGCCAGTTGGGACAGACTTAGCAATCAGCCCCAGCATTTT
clone size: NA
CDR3 length: 14
J gene: TRBJ1-5
D gene: TRBD1
V gene: TRBV6-6

CDR3 protein: CASSLGGTLNTEAFF
CDR3 DNA: TGCGCCAGCAGCTTGGGGGGGACACTGAACACTGAAGCTTTCTTT
clone size: NA
CDR3 length: 15
J gene: TRBJ1-1
D gene: NA
V gene: TRBV5-1

CDR3 protein: CASRQDRATNTEAFF
CDR3 DNA: TGTGCCAGCAGGCAGGACAGGGCCACGAACACTGAAGCTTTCTTT
clone size: NA
CDR3 length: 15
J gene: TRBJ1-1
D gene: TRBD1
V gene: TRBV2

CDR3 protein: CASKGDRGPQHF
CDR3 DNA: TGTGCCAGCAAGGGGGATAGGGGGCCCCAGCATTTT
clone size: NA
CDR3 length: 12
J gene: TRBJ1-5
D gene: NA
V gene: TRBV6-6

CDR3 protein: CARTALGDTQYF
CDR3 DNA: TGTGCCAGGACAGCGTTAGGAGATACGCAGTATTTT
clone size: NA
CDR3 length: 12
J gene: TRBJ2-3
D gene: NA
V gene: TRBV2

CDR3 protein: CASSIQGLSNQPQHF
CDR3 DNA: TGTGCCAGTAGTATCCAGGGTCTTAGCAATCAGCCCCAGCATTTT
clone size: NA
CDR3 length: 15
J gene: TRBJ1-5
D gene: NA
V gene: TRBV19

CDR3 protein: CASSETGVEQFF
CDR3 DNA: TGTGCCAGCAGCGAGACAGGGGTTGAGCAGTTCTTC
clone size: NA
CDR3 length: 12
J gene: TRBJ2-1
D gene: TRBD1
V gene: TRBV9

CDR3 protein: CASSAYRGPSTGELFF
CDR3 DNA: TGTGCCAGCAGCGCCTACAGGGGGCCGAGCACCGGGGAGCTGTTTTTT
clone size: NA
CDR3 length: 16
J gene: TRBJ2-2
D gene: TRBD1
V gene: TRBV9

CDR3 protein: CASSLEGINYGYTF
CDR3 DNA: TGCGCCAGCAGCTTGGAGGGGATTAACTATGGCTACACCTTC
clone size: once
CDR3 length: 14
J gene: TRBJ1-2
D gene: NA
V gene: TRBV5-1

CDR3 protein: CASSAGQINQPQHF
CDR3 DNA: TGTGCCAGCAGCGCCGGACAGATCAATCAGCCCCAGCATTTT
clone size: few
CDR3 length: 14
J gene: TRBJ1-5
D gene: NA
V gene: TRBV2

CDR3 protein: CASSPGKPPGQGAINEQFF
CDR3 DNA: TGTGCCAGCAGCCCGGGGAAACCTCCGGGACAGGGGGCAATAAATGAGCAGTTCTTC
clone size: NA
CDR3 length: 19
J gene: TRBJ2-1
D gene: TRBD1
V gene: TRBV7-3

CDR3 protein: CSVEEGTGTAYNEQFF
CDR3 DNA: TGCAGCGTTGAAGAGGGGACCGGGACAGCCTACAATGAGCAGTTCTTC
clone size: NA
CDR3 length: 16
J gene: TRBJ2-1
D gene: TRBD1
V gene: TRBV29-1

CDR3 protein: CTSSQEGAWPGQTKNFETQYF
CDR3 DNA: TGCACCAGCAGCCAAGAGGGGGCATGGCCGGGACAAACGAAAAATTTTGAGACCCAGTACTTC
clone size: NA
CDR3 length: 21
J gene: TRBJ2-5
D gene: NA
V gene: TRBV1

CDR3 protein: CASSLGRGRETQYF
CDR3 DNA: TGCGCCAGCAGCTTGGGCAGGGGAAGAGAGACCCAGTACTTC
clone size: NA
CDR3 length: 14
J gene: TRBJ2-5
D gene: NA
V gene: TRBV5-1

CDR3 protein: CASSYAGGASSYEQYF
CDR3 DNA: TGTGCCAGCAGTTACGCAGGGGGTGCAAGCTCCTACGAGCAGTACTTC
clone size: once
CDR3 length: 16
J gene: TRBJ2-7
D gene: TRBD1
V gene: TRBV6-5

CDR3 protein: CASSLDRSYEQYF
CDR3 DNA: TGTGCCAGCAGCTTGGACAGGTCCTACGAGCAGTACTTC
clone size: NA
CDR3 length: 13
J gene: TRBJ2-7
D gene: NA
V gene: TRBV5-4

CDR3 protein: CASSYSRAQGNNEQFF
CDR3 DNA: TGTGCCAGCAGTTACTCGAGGGCACAGGGTAATAATGAGCAGTTCTTC
clone size: few
CDR3 length: 16
J gene: TRBJ2-1
D gene: NA
V gene: TRBV6-6

CDR3 protein: CASSLAAGPDTQYF
CDR3 DNA: TGTGCCAGCAGCTTAGCAGCGGGGCCAGATACGCAGTATTTT
clone size: NA
CDR3 length: 14
J gene: TRBJ2-3
D gene: TRBD2
V gene: TRBV7-3

CDR3 protein: CASRMTANYGYTF
CDR3 DNA: TGTGCCAGTAGGATGACAGCCAACTATGGCTACACCTTC
clone size: NA
CDR3 length: 13
J gene: TRBJ1-2
D gene: NA
V gene: TRBV19

CDR3 protein: CASTRREGETQYF
CDR3 DNA: TGTGCCAGCACCCGCAGGGAGGGAGAGACCCAGTACTTC
clone size: NA
CDR3 length: 13
J gene: TRBJ2-5
D gene: TRBD2
V gene: TRBV9

CDR3 protein: CASSWGPGQGHYGYTF
CDR3 DNA: TGTGCCAGCAGTTGGGGACCGGGACAGGGGCACTATGGCTACACCTTC
clone size: once
CDR3 length: 16
J gene: TRBJ1-2
D gene: TRBD1
V gene: TRBV6-5

CDR3 protein: CASSLSGLTTDTQYF
CDR3 DNA: TGTGCCAGCAGCTTAAGCGGGCTCACCACAGATACGCAGTATTTT
clone size: once
CDR3 length: 15
J gene: TRBJ2-3
D gene: NA
V gene: TRBV7-9

CDR3 protein: CASSSAGTRVTGELFF
CDR3 DNA: TGTGCCAGCAGCTCAGCCGGGACTAGAGTTACCGGGGAGCTGTTTTTT
clone size: once
CDR3 length: 16
J gene: TRBJ2-2
D gene: TRBD2
V gene: TRBV7-2

CDR3 protein: CASSREYINYGYTF
CDR3 DNA: TGTGCCAGCAGTAGGGAGTATATCAACTATGGCTACACCTTC
clone size: once
CDR3 length: 14
J gene: TRBJ1-2
D gene: NA
V gene: TRBV6-1

CDR3 protein: CASLGQGAAEAFF
CDR3 DNA: TGTGCCAGCTTAGGACAGGGGGCGGCTGAAGCTTTCTTT
clone size: NA
CDR3 length: 13
J gene: TRBJ1-1
D gene: TRBD1
V gene: TRBV18

CDR3 protein: CASSVGVLNSPLHF
CDR3 DNA: TGTGCCAGCAGCGTCGGGGTACTCAATTCCCCCCTCCACTTT
clone size: NA
CDR3 length: 14
J gene: TRBJ1-6
D gene: NA
V gene: TRBV7-9

CDR3 protein: CASSLAFSQQFSPLHF
CDR3 DNA: TGTGCCAGCAGCTTGGCGTTTTCACAGCAGTTTTCACCCCTCCACTTT
clone size: NA
CDR3 length: 16
J gene: TRBJ1-6
D gene: NA
V gene: TRBV5-6

CDR3 protein: CASSPGWAGVGNQPQHF
CDR3 DNA: TGTGCCAGCAGCCCCGGGTGGGCCGGGGTAGGCAATCAGCCCCAGCATTTT
clone size: NA
CDR3 length: 17
J gene: TRBJ1-5
D gene: NA
V gene: TRBV25-1

CDR3 protein: CASSPSGPLAGGPYGYTF
CDR3 DNA: TGTGCCAGCTCACCATCGGGCCCGCTCGCAGGGGGCCCCTATGGCTACACCTTC
clone size: NA
CDR3 length: 18
J gene: TRBJ1-2
D gene: TRBD1
V gene: TRBV18

CDR3 protein: CASSLGAGSSYNEQFF
CDR3 DNA: TGTGCCAGCAGCTTGGGGGCGGGGAGCTCCTACAATGAGCAGTTCTTC
clone size: once
CDR3 length: 16
J gene: TRBJ2-1
D gene: NA
V gene: TRBV5-4

CDR3 protein: CASSQGEGLGEQYF
CDR3 DNA: TGCGCCAGCAGCCAAGGGGAAGGACTAGGCGAGCAGTACTTC
clone size: NA
CDR3 length: 14
J gene: TRBJ2-7
D gene: TRBD2
V gene: TRBV4-1

CDR3 protein: CASTSGQGADGSQHF
CDR3 DNA: TGTGCCAGTACCTCAGGACAGGGGGCCGACGGGTCCCAGCATTTT
clone size: NA
CDR3 length: 15
J gene: TRBJ1-5
D gene: TRBD1
V gene: TRBV19

CDR3 protein: CASSLGQGRIYGYTF
CDR3 DNA: TGTGCCAGCAGCTTGGGACAGGGGAGGATCTATGGCTACACCTTC
clone size: NA
CDR3 length: 15
J gene: TRBJ1-2
D gene: TRBD1
V gene: TRBV7-3

CDR3 protein: CASSEDRSNEKLFF
CDR3 DNA: TGTGCCAGCAGTGAGGACAGGAGCAATGAAAAACTGTTTTTT
clone size: NA
CDR3 length: 14
J gene: TRBJ1-4
D gene: TRBD1
V gene: TRBV2

CDR3 protein: CASSPRDRGQEWSYEQYF
CDR3 DNA: TGTGCCAGCAGCCCTCGGGACAGGGGGCAGGAATGGTCCTACGAGCAGTACTTC
clone size: NA
CDR3 length: 18
J gene: TRBJ2-7
D gene: TRBD1
V gene: TRBV11-1

CDR3 protein: CASSLGGSSSDTQYF
CDR3 DNA: TGTGCCAGCAGCTTAGGCGGTTCGAGTTCGGATACGCAGTATTTT
clone size: once
CDR3 length: 15
J gene: TRBJ2-3
D gene: NA
V gene: TRBV11-3

CDR3 protein: CASSPSRDGRVSSYNSPLHF
CDR3 DNA: TGCGCCAGCAGCCCTTCCCGGGACGGGAGGGTGAGCTCCTATAATTCACCCCTCCACTTT
clone size: NA
CDR3 length: 20
J gene: TRBJ1-6
D gene: NA
V gene: TRBV4-1

CDR3 protein: CASSQPRPGETQYF
CDR3 DNA: TGCGCCAGCAGTCAACCAAGGCCAGGGGAGACCCAGTACTTC
clone size: NA
CDR3 length: 14
J gene: TRBJ2-5
D gene: NA
V gene: TRBV23-1

CDR3 protein: CASSEDRRGSYEQYF
CDR3 DNA: TGTGCCAGCAGTGAAGACAGGAGGGGTTCCTACGAGCAGTACTTC
clone size: once
CDR3 length: 15
J gene: TRBJ2-7
D gene: NA
V gene: TRBV6-1